The rows below give T cell receptor beta chains drawn from one sample of a study of T cell repertoires in cytomegalovirus infection. TCRdb passed the reads through MiXCR, listing each CDR3 protein once. The sample records around 240,000 distinct CDR3 sequences, under 25% being singletons. The sequenced material came from CD8+ T cells from PBMCs. The source of these receptors is a human donor in good health (CMV status not recorded). Some clones in this sample may be carry-over from other donors' samples. Each CDR3 is given with its conserved first and last residue. A D gene is named only where the DNA matches it firmly. Only some rows state a clone size, as once, few, many or a class for expanded clones.

j_gene: TRBJ2-7; d_gene: .; v_gene: TRBV6-6; abundance: .; CDR3nt: TGTGCCAGCAGCGGTTCCCGTTGGGAGCAGTACTTC; CDR3aa: CASSGSRWEQYF
j_gene: TRBJ1-6; d_gene: .; v_gene: TRBV2; abundance: many; CDR3nt: TGTGCCAGCAGTGAAGGCGGATCCTCCTATAATTCACCCCTCCACTTT; CDR3aa: CASSEGGSSYNSPLHF
j_gene: TRBJ2-3; d_gene: .; v_gene: TRBV6-2/TRBV6-3; abundance: few; CDR3nt: TGTGCCAGCAGCGTACTGCCCGGCGCAGATACGCAGTATTTT; CDR3aa: CASSVLPGADTQYF
j_gene: TRBJ2-1; d_gene: TRBD2; v_gene: TRBV27; abundance: .; CDR3nt: TGTGCCAGCAGTTTTGCCCGGGGGGACCGGAATGAGCAGTTCTTC; CDR3aa: CASSFARGDRNEQFF
j_gene: TRBJ2-1; d_gene: .; v_gene: TRBV12-3/TRBV12-4; abundance: many; CDR3nt: TGTGCCAGCAGTCCAGGGACTTATGAGCAGTTCTTC; CDR3aa: CASSPGTYEQFF
j_gene: TRBJ1-1; d_gene: .; v_gene: TRBV25-1; abundance: .; CDR3nt: TGTGCCAGCAGTGAAAGCCCGGCGGGGAACACTGAAGCTTTCTTT; CDR3aa: CASSESPAGNTEAFF
j_gene: TRBJ1-1; d_gene: .; v_gene: TRBV2; abundance: .; CDR3nt: TGTGCCAGCAGATACAACCTGAACACTGAAGCTTTCTTT; CDR3aa: CASRYNLNTEAFF
j_gene: TRBJ2-7; d_gene: TRBD1; v_gene: TRBV12-5; abundance: .; CDR3nt: TGTGCTAGTGCCTTAACCGGGACAGGGGTCGCCGAGCAGTACTTC; CDR3aa: CASALTGTGVAEQYF
j_gene: TRBJ2-5; d_gene: .; v_gene: TRBV7-2; abundance: many; CDR3nt: TGTGCCAGCAGCTTATACCTGGGATCAGGAGCGGGCCCACAAGAGACCCAGTACTTC; CDR3aa: CASSLYLGSGAGPQETQYF
j_gene: TRBJ2-3; d_gene: .; v_gene: TRBV19; abundance: .; CDR3nt: TGTGCCAGTAGTCCCCTTGTGGCAGATACGCAGTATTTT; CDR3aa: CASSPLVADTQYF
j_gene: TRBJ2-2; d_gene: .; v_gene: TRBV28; abundance: few; CDR3nt: TGTGCCAGCACTTGGTCCGGGGAGCTGTTTTTT; CDR3aa: CASTWSGELFF
j_gene: TRBJ2-1; d_gene: .; v_gene: TRBV20-1; abundance: .; CDR3nt: TGCAGTGCTAGCGGGACCTACAATGAGCAGTTCTTC; CDR3aa: CSASGTYNEQFF
j_gene: TRBJ1-4; d_gene: .; v_gene: TRBV18; abundance: few; CDR3nt: TGTGCCAGCTCACCATATACGGGCGAGGAACTGTTTTTT; CDR3aa: CASSPYTGEELFF
j_gene: TRBJ1-2; d_gene: .; v_gene: TRBV6-5; abundance: .; CDR3nt: TGTGCCAGCAGTTACTTCTCCCCCGGAGGCGGCTACACCTTC; CDR3aa: CASSYFSPGGGYTF
j_gene: TRBJ1-6; d_gene: TRBD1; v_gene: TRBV27; abundance: .; CDR3nt: TGTGCCAGCAGATGGACAGGGGTTGATTCACCCCTCCACTTT; CDR3aa: CASRWTGVDSPLHF
j_gene: TRBJ2-1; d_gene: TRBD1; v_gene: TRBV6-6; abundance: many; CDR3nt: TGTGCCAGCAGCCCCGGACAGGGGGAGGTGGAGTTCTTC; CDR3aa: CASSPGQGEVEFF
j_gene: TRBJ1-5; d_gene: TRBD1; v_gene: TRBV20-1; abundance: few; CDR3nt: TGCAGTGCCCGGGACAGAGCCTATAGCAATCAGCCCCAGCATTTT; CDR3aa: CSARDRAYSNQPQHF
j_gene: TRBJ2-7; d_gene: .; v_gene: TRBV7-3; abundance: many; CDR3nt: TGTGCCAGCAGCTTAAATCTAGCCAGCGAGCAGTACTTC; CDR3aa: CASSLNLASEQYF
j_gene: TRBJ1-2; d_gene: .; v_gene: TRBV29-1; abundance: many; CDR3nt: TGCAGCGTTGAAGATCCAGGGGATAACTATGGCTACACCTTC; CDR3aa: CSVEDPGDNYGYTF
j_gene: TRBJ2-7; d_gene: .; v_gene: TRBV7-6; abundance: .; CDR3nt: TGTGCCAGCAGCTTAAGCTACGGGGAGGAGCAGTACTTC; CDR3aa: CASSLSYGEEQYF
j_gene: TRBJ2-1; d_gene: .; v_gene: TRBV2; abundance: few; CDR3nt: TGTGCCAGCAGTGAACCGCAAGACCGAAGCTCCTACAATGAGCAGTTCTTC; CDR3aa: CASSEPQDRSSYNEQFF
j_gene: TRBJ2-7; d_gene: TRBD1; v_gene: TRBV19; abundance: many; CDR3nt: TGTGCCAGTAGTATAGATCCGGGACAGGGCTACGAGCAGTACTTC; CDR3aa: CASSIDPGQGYEQYF
j_gene: TRBJ2-3; d_gene: TRBD2; v_gene: TRBV7-2; abundance: many; CDR3nt: TGTGCCAGCAGCTTTCTGGCTAGCGGGGCAGATACGCAGTATTTT; CDR3aa: CASSFLASGADTQYF
j_gene: TRBJ2-1; d_gene: .; v_gene: TRBV7-8; abundance: few; CDR3nt: TGTGCCAGCAGCAAACAACCAGGCTCCTACAATGAGCAGTTCTTC; CDR3aa: CASSKQPGSYNEQFF
j_gene: TRBJ2-7; d_gene: TRBD2; v_gene: TRBV4-1; abundance: many; CDR3nt: TGCGCCAGCAGCCAGGATGAACTGACTAGCGGGGGATATTACGAGCAGTACTTC; CDR3aa: CASSQDELTSGGYYEQYF
j_gene: TRBJ2-5; d_gene: TRBD2; v_gene: TRBV2; abundance: .; CDR3nt: TGTGCCAGCAGTGAACTTCTAGCGGGGTCACAAGAGACCCAGTACTTC; CDR3aa: CASSELLAGSQETQYF
j_gene: TRBJ1-2; d_gene: .; v_gene: TRBV28; abundance: few; CDR3nt: TGTGCCAGCAGCCCCCCGGTCCCGGATTCCTATGGCTACACCTTC; CDR3aa: CASSPPVPDSYGYTF
j_gene: TRBJ1-5; d_gene: .; v_gene: TRBV6-5; abundance: .; CDR3nt: TGTGCCAGCAGATCCGGGACATATAATAGCAATCAGCCCCAGCATTTT; CDR3aa: CASRSGTYNSNQPQHF
j_gene: TRBJ1-5; d_gene: .; v_gene: TRBV28; abundance: .; CDR3nt: TGTGCCAGCAGCCGAAGTGAAGGGGCACCTAGGGTGGCCCAGCATTTT; CDR3aa: CASSRSEGAPRVAQHF
j_gene: TRBJ2-1; d_gene: TRBD2; v_gene: TRBV19; abundance: .; CDR3nt: TGTGCCAGTAGTGCTAGACTAGCCGGAGTCCCCTACAATGAGCAGTTCTTC; CDR3aa: CASSARLAGVPYNEQFF
j_gene: TRBJ1-2; d_gene: .; v_gene: TRBV7-8; abundance: .; CDR3nt: TGTGCCAGCAGCGACGGTCCCTTTAATGGCTACACCTTC; CDR3aa: CASSDGPFNGYTF
j_gene: TRBJ2-7; d_gene: TRBD2; v_gene: TRBV12-3/TRBV12-4; abundance: many; CDR3nt: TGTGCCAGCAGTTTAATGGGGGAGGGATACGAGCAGTACTTC; CDR3aa: CASSLMGEGYEQYF
j_gene: TRBJ2-1; d_gene: .; v_gene: TRBV7-8; abundance: once; CDR3nt: TGTGCCAGCAGCTTTGACACCTACAATAAGCAGTTCTTC; CDR3aa: CASSFDTYNKQFF
j_gene: TRBJ1-4; d_gene: .; v_gene: TRBV2; abundance: many; CDR3nt: TGTGCCAGCAGGTCCAGGGGAGGCGGTGAAAAACTGTTTTTT; CDR3aa: CASRSRGGGEKLFF
j_gene: TRBJ1-2; d_gene: .; v_gene: TRBV5-1; abundance: .; CDR3nt: TGCGCCAGCAGCTTGGCCCCGGCGTTATCGATGAGTTATGGCTACACCTTC; CDR3aa: CASSLAPALSMSYGYTF
j_gene: TRBJ2-2; d_gene: .; v_gene: TRBV29-1; abundance: .; CDR3nt: TGCAGCGTTGATGGGAACACCGGGGAGCTGTTTTTT; CDR3aa: CSVDGNTGELFF
j_gene: TRBJ1-2; d_gene: TRBD1; v_gene: TRBV7-9; abundance: many; CDR3nt: TGTGCCAGCAGCCAGGGACAGGGGGATGGCTACACCTTC; CDR3aa: CASSQGQGDGYTF
j_gene: TRBJ1-1; d_gene: .; v_gene: TRBV6-6; abundance: .; CDR3nt: TGTGCCACGAATGGGGGTTATGAAGCTTTCTTT; CDR3aa: CATNGGYEAFF
j_gene: TRBJ2-4; d_gene: .; v_gene: TRBV12-3/TRBV12-4; abundance: .; CDR3nt: TGTGCCAGCAGTTTGGGCGGGCCGGGGTACATTCAGTACTTC; CDR3aa: CASSLGGPGYIQYF
j_gene: TRBJ2-7; d_gene: TRBD2; v_gene: TRBV9; abundance: .; CDR3nt: TGTGCCAGCAGCGTAGGAGCGGGGGGCTCCTACGAGCAGTACTTC; CDR3aa: CASSVGAGGSYEQYF
j_gene: TRBJ1-6; d_gene: .; v_gene: TRBV7-2; abundance: many; CDR3nt: TGTGCCAGCTCGGCGGGGGGGCCACCCCTCCACTTT; CDR3aa: CASSAGGPPLHF
j_gene: TRBJ1-2; d_gene: .; v_gene: TRBV12-3/TRBV12-4; abundance: .; CDR3nt: TGTGCCAGCAGGGACCCGGGGGTAGTGGGCTATGGCTACACCTTC; CDR3aa: CASRDPGVVGYGYTF
j_gene: TRBJ1-1; d_gene: TRBD1; v_gene: TRBV7-6; abundance: many; CDR3nt: TGTGCCAGCAGCCCGACGATGGACAGGGACACTGAAGCTTTCTTT; CDR3aa: CASSPTMDRDTEAFF
j_gene: TRBJ2-1; d_gene: .; v_gene: TRBV7-9; abundance: .; CDR3nt: TGTGCCACCGATGTAGCGGCCTCCTACAATGAGCAGTTCTTC; CDR3aa: CATDVAASYNEQFF
j_gene: TRBJ2-7; d_gene: .; v_gene: TRBV15; abundance: .; CDR3nt: TGTGCCACCAGCCCCGGCGCCGGCTCCTACGAGCAGTACTTC; CDR3aa: CATSPGAGSYEQYF
j_gene: TRBJ2-1; d_gene: .; v_gene: TRBV18; abundance: few; CDR3nt: TGTGCCAGCTCACCACGGGCCCAGTACTCCTACAATGAGCAGTTCTTC; CDR3aa: CASSPRAQYSYNEQFF
j_gene: TRBJ1-4; d_gene: TRBD1; v_gene: TRBV28; abundance: .; CDR3nt: TGTGCCAGCAGTCCCGGGACAGTATCTAATGAAAAACTGTTTTTT; CDR3aa: CASSPGTVSNEKLFF
j_gene: TRBJ1-3; d_gene: .; v_gene: TRBV10-3; abundance: many; CDR3nt: TGTGCCAGCGGGGGCTGGGGATCTGGTGGAAACACCATATATTTT; CDR3aa: CASGGWGSGGNTIYF